This TCR beta chain was recorded in a study of response to subunit inactivated influenza vaccine. Broader study findings: Seasonal influenza vaccination, on each occasion, was suggested by the authors to recruit few new T cells.

One entry per CDR3 protein, called by TCRdb with MiXCR from the RT-PCR reads. In the table there are 550,000 to 650,000 distinct CDR3 sequences, roughly 10% of which are singletons. Germline assignment: CDR1 SQVTM and CDR2 ANQGSEA. V dropped 1 base and J dropped 9 bases, with 10 bases sitting between them. This CDR3 spans 11 amino acids. This clonotype was detected only a few times. Antigen specificity is unknown. This receptor was obtained from a man aged 45-65 years who received an inactivated influenza vaccine. The rearrangement uses TRBV29-1 and TRBJ2-7, with a possible D match to TRBD2 (6 bases). Sequences were derived from PBMCs from blood, sampled on the day of vaccination. The CDR3 reads CSVEGSEGQYF. The CDR3 DNA follows: TGCAGCGTTGAAGGGTCGGAGGGGCAGTACTTC.